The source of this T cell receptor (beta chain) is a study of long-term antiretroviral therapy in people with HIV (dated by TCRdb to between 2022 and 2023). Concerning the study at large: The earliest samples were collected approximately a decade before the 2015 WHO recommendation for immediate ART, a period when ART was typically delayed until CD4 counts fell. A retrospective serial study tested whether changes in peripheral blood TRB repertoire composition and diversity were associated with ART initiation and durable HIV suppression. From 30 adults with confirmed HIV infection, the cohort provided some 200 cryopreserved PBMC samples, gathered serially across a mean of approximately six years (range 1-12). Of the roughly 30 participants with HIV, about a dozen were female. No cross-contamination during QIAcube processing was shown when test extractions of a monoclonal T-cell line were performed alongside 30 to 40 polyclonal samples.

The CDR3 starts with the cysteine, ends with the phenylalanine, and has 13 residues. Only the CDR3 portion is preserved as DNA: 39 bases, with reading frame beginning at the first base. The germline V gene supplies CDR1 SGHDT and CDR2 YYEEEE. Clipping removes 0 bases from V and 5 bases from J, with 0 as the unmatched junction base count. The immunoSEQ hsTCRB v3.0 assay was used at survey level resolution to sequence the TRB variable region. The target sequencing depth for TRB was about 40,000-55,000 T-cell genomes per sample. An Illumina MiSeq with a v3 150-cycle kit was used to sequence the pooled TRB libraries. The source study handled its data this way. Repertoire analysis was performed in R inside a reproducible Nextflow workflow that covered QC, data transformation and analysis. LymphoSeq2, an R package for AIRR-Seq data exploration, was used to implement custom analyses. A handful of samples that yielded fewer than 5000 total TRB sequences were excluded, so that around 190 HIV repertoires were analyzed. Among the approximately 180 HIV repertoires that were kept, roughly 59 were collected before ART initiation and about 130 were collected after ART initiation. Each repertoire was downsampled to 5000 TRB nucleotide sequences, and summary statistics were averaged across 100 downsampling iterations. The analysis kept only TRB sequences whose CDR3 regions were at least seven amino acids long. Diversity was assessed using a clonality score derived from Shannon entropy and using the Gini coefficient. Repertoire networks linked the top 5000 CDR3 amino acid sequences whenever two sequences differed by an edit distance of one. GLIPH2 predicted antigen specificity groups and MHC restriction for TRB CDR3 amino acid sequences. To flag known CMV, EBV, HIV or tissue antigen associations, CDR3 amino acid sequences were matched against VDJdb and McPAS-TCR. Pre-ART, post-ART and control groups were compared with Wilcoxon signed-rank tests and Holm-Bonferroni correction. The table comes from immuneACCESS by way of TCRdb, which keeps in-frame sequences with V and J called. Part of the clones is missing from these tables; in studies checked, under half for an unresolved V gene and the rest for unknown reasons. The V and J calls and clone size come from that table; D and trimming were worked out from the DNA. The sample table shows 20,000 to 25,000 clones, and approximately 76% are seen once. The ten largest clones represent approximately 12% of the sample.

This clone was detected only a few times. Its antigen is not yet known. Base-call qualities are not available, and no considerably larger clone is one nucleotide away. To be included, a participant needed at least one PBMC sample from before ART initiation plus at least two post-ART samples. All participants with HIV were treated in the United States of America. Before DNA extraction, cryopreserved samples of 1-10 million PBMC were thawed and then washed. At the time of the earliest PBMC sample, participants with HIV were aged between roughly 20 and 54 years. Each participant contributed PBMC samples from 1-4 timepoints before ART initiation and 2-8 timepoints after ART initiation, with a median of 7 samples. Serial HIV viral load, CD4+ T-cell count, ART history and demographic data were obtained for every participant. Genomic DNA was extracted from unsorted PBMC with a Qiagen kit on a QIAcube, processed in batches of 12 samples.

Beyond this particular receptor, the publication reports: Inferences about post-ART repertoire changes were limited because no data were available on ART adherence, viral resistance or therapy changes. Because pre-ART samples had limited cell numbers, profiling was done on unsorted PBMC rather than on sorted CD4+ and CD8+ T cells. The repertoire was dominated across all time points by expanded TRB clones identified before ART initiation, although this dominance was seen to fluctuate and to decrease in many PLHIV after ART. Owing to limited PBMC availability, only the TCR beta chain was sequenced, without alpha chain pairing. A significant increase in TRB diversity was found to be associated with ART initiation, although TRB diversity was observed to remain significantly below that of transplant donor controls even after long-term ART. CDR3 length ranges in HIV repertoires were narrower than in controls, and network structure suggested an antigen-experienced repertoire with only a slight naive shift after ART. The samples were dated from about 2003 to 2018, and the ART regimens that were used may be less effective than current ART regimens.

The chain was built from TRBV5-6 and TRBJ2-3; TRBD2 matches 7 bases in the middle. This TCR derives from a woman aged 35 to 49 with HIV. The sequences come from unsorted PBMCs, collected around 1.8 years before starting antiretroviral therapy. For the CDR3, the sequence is CASSLAGGDTQYF. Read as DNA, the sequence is TGTGCCAGCAGCTTGGCGGGAGGAGATACGCAGTATTTT.